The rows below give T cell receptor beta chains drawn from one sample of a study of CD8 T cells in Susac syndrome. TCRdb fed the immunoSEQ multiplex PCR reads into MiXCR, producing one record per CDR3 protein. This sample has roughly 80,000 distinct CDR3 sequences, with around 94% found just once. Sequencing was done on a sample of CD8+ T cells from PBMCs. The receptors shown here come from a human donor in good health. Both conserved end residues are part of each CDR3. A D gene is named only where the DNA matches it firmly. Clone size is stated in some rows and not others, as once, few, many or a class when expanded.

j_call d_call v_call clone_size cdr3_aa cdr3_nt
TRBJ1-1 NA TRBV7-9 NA CASSPLNPRDGNTEAFF TGTGCCAGCAGCCCTCTAAACCCCCGGGACGGCAACACTGAAGCTTTCTTT
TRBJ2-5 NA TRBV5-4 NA CASSPSPGTGKQETQYF TGTGCCAGCAGCCCCTCCCCTGGGACGGGAAAGCAAGAGACCCAGTACTTC
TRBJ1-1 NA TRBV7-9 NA CASSQDSSPTEAFF TGTGCCAGCAGCCAAGACAGTTCTCCCACTGAAGCTTTCTTT
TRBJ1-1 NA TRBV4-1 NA CASRAAGLNTEAFF TGCGCCAGCAGGGCGGCGGGATTGAACACTGAAGCTTTCTTT
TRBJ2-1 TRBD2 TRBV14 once CASSQRTSGRSYEQFF TGTGCCAGCAGCCAAAGGACTAGCGGGAGATCGTATGAGCAGTTCTTC
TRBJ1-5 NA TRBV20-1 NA CSATGYSNQPQHF TGCAGTGCTACAGGGTATAGCAATCAGCCCCAGCATTTT
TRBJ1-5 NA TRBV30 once CAWSVQRGTSNQPQHF TGTGCCTGGAGTGTACAGAGGGGGACTAGCAATCAGCCCCAGCATTTT
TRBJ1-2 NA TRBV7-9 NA CASAGNGYTF TGTGCCAGCGCAGGGAATGGCTACACCTTC
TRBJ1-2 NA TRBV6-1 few CASTGDGDGDGYTF TGTGCCAGCACCGGGGACGGGGATGGGGATGGCTACACCTTC
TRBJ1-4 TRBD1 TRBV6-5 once CASRGTGSDEKLFF TGTGCCAGCAGGGGGACAGGTTCTGACGAAAAACTGTTTTTT
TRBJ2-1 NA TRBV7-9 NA CASSKELAPSYNEQFF TGTGCCAGCAGCAAAGAATTAGCACCTTCCTACAATGAGCAGTTCTTC
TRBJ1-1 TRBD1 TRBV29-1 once CSVEDWDRATEAFF TGCAGCGTTGAAGATTGGGACAGGGCCACTGAAGCTTTCTTT
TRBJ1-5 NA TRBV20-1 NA CSAMGRRYHSNQPQHF TGCAGTGCTATGGGACGGAGATACCATAGCAATCAGCCCCAGCATTTT
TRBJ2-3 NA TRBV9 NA CASTPLGLSADTQYF TGTGCCAGCACTCCCCTGGGACTTAGCGCAGATACGCAGTATTTT
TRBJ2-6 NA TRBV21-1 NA CASSNGAALRQKDTGAVGANVLTF TGTGCCAGCAGCAATGGAGCAGCACTCCGCCAAAAGGATACGGGGGCCGTCGGGGCCAACGTCCTGACTTTC
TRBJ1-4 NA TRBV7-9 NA CASSLTSTNEKLFF TGTGCCAGCAGCTTAACTTCAACTAATGAAAAACTGTTTTTT
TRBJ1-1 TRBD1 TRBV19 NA CASSIQGANTEAFF TGTGCCAGTAGTATACAGGGGGCCAACACTGAAGCTTTCTTT
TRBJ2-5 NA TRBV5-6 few CASSRIGETQYF TGTGCCAGCAGCCGGATCGGGGAGACCCAGTACTTC
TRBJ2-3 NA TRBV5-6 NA CASSTSTDTQYF TGTGCCAGCAGCACTTCCACAGATACGCAGTATTTT
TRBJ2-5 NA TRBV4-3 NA CASSRGAYQETQYF TGCGCCAGCAGCCGGGGGGCTTACCAAGAGACCCAGTACTTC
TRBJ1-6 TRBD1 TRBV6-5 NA CASRTTGGYNSPLHF TGTGCCAGCAGAACTACAGGGGGCTATAATTCACCCCTCCACTTT
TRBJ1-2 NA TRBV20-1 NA CSARKLNYGYTF TGCAGTGCTAGGAAGCTTAACTATGGCTACACCTTC
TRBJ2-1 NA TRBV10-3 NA CAISNPLIADNEQFF TGTGCCATCAGTAACCCACTGATTGCGGACAATGAGCAGTTCTTC
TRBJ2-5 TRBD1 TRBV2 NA CASSEGGQGMRTQYF TGTGCCAGCAGTGAAGGGGGACAGGGGATGCGGACCCAGTACTTC
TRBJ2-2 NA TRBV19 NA CASTGRANTGELFF TGTGCCAGTACGGGCAGAGCGAACACCGGGGAGCTGTTTTTT
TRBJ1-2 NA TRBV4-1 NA CASSRDLSYGYTF TGCGCCAGCAGCCGCGACCTGAGCTATGGCTACACCTTC
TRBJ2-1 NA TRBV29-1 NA CSVGGGLPGYNEQFF TGCAGCGTTGGGGGTGGACTCCCCGGCTACAATGAGCAGTTCTTC
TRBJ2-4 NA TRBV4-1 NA CASSHLPRIAKNIQYF TGCGCCAGCAGCCACCTACCGAGGATAGCCAAAAACATTCAGTACTTC
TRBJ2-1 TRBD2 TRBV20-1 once CSASWLAGGYNEQFF TGCAGTGCTAGCTGGCTAGCGGGGGGGTACAATGAGCAGTTCTTC
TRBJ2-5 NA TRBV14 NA CASSHRGETQYF TGTGCCAGCAGCCACCGGGGGGAGACCCAGTACTTC
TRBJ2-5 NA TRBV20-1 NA CSASPGPEEETQYF TGCAGTGCTAGCCCCGGACCCGAAGAAGAGACCCAGTACTTC
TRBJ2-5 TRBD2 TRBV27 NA CASSLYPSGRSETQYF TGTGCCAGCAGTTTATATCCTAGCGGGAGATCGGAGACCCAGTACTTC
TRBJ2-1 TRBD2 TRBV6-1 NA CASRRGLAGSRYNEQFF TGTGCCAGCAGGAGAGGACTAGCGGGATCTCGGTACAATGAGCAGTTCTTC
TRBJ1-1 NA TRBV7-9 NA CASSLGQGLEAFF TGTGCCAGCAGCTTGGGGCAGGGCCTTGAAGCTTTCTTT
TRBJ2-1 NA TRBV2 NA CASSEIRASSYNEQFF TGTGCCAGCAGTGAAATCCGGGCCAGCTCCTACAATGAGCAGTTCTTC
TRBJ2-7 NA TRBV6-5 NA CASSYATGRPYEQYF TGTGCCAGCAGTTACGCGACGGGACGCCCCTACGAGCAGTACTTC
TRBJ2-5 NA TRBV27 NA CASSLTQGGEETQYF TGTGCCAGCAGTTTAACACAGGGTGGCGAAGAGACCCAGTACTTC
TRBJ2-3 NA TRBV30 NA CAWGDATDTQYF TGTGCCTGGGGGGACGCGACCGATACGCAGTATTTT
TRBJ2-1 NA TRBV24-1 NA CATSDPQSDEQFF TGTGCCACCAGTGATCCCCAGTCAGATGAGCAGTTCTTC
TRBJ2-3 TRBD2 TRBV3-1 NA CASSHRAGGPADTQYF TGTGCCAGCAGCCATCGAGCGGGGGGGCCGGCAGATACGCAGTATTTT
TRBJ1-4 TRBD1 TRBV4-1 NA CASSRDRGGKLFF TGCGCCAGCAGCCGGGACAGGGGCGGAAAACTGTTTTTT
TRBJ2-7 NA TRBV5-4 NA CASSLQGAGSYEQYF TGTGCCAGCAGCTTACAAGGGGCAGGGTCCTACGAGCAGTACTTC
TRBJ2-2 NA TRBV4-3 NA CASSQGLRESGELFF TGCGCCAGCAGCCAGGGACTCAGGGAGTCCGGGGAGCTGTTTTTT
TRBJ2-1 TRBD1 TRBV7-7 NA CASSLGDRVSSYNEQFF TGTGCCAGCAGCTTAGGGGACAGGGTGAGCTCCTACAATGAGCAGTTCTTC
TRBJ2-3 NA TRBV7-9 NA CASSPGWATTDTQYF TGTGCCAGCAGCCCCGGATGGGCCACCACAGATACGCAGTATTTT
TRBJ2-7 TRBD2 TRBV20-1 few CSARGLAGATYEQYF TGCAGTGCTAGGGGGCTAGCGGGGGCCACCTACGAGCAGTACTTC
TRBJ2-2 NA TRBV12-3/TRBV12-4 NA CASSLVDGVLNTGELFF TGTGCCAGCAGTTTAGTCGACGGGGTACTGAACACCGGGGAGCTGTTTTTT
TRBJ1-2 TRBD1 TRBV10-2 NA CASSPTGDFYGYTF TGCGCCAGCAGTCCGACAGGGGACTTCTATGGCTACACCTTC
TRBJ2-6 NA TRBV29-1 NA CSVEEAIGGVGLLWANVLTF TGCAGCGTTGAAGAAGCGATCGGGGGCGTTGGACTCCTCTGGGCCAACGTCCTGACTTTC
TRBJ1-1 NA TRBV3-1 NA CASSQDSAGEEGTEAFF TGTGCCAGCAGCCAAGACTCGGCAGGGGAAGAGGGCACTGAAGCTTTCTTT
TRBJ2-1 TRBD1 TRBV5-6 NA CASSGPGQGPDEQFF TGTGCCAGCAGCGGTCCGGGACAGGGTCCCGATGAGCAGTTCTTC
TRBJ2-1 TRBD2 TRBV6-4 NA CASSDGTSGTQFF TGTGCCAGCAGTGACGGGACTAGCGGGACCCAGTTCTTC
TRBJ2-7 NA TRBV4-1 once CASSQEGAPTSYEQYF TGCGCCAGCAGCCAAGAGGGTGCACCGACATCCTACGAGCAGTACTTC
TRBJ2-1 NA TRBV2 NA CANLRSPGTPTYNEQFF TGTGCCAACCTGCGAAGTCCCGGGACACCAACCTACAATGAGCAGTTCTTC
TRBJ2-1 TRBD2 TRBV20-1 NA CSARDRLAAYNEQFF TGCAGTGCTAGAGATAGACTAGCGGCCTACAATGAGCAGTTCTTC
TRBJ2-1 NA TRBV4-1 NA CASSQVRSYEQFF TGCGCCAGCAGCCAAGTGAGGAGCTATGAGCAGTTCTTC
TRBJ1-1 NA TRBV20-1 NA CSARGPEGQLNTEAFF TGCAGTGCTAGAGGGCCCGAGGGGCAGCTGAACACTGAAGCTTTCTTT